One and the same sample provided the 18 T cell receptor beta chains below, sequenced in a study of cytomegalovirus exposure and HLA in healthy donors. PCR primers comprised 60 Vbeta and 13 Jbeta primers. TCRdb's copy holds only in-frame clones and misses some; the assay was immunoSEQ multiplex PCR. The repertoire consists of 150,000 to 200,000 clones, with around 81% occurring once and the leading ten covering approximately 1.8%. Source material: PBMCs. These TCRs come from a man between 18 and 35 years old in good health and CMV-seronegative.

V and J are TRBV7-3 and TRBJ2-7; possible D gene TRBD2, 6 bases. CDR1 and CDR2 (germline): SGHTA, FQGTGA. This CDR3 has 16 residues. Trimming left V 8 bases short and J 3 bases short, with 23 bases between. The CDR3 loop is CASDPRAGPRLYEQYF. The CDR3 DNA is TGTGCCAGCGATCCCCGGGCGGGGCCGCGTCTCTACGAGCAGTACTTC.

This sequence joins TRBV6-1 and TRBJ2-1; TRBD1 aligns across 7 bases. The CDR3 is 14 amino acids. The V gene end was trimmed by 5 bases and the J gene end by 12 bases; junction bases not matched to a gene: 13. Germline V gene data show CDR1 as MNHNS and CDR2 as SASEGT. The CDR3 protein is CASSSGTASMGQFF. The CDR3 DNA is TGTGCCAGCAGTTCCGGGACAGCCTCAATGGGGCAGTTCTTC.

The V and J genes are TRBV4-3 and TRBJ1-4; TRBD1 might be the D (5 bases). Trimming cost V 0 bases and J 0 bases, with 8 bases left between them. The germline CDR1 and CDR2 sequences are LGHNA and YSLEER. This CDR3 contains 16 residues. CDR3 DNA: TGCGCCAGCAGCCAAGATCCGGGGGCAACTAATGAAAAACTGTTTTTT. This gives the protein CASSQDPGATNEKLFF.

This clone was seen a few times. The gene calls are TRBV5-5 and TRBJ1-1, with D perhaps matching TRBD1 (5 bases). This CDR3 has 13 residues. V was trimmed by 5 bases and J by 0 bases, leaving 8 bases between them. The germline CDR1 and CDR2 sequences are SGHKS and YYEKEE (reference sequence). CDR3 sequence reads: CASRWDLNTEAFF. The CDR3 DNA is TGTGCCAGCAGGTGGGACTTGAACACTGAAGCTTTCTTT. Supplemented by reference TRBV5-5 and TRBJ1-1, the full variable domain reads DAGVTQSPTHLIKTRGQQVTLRCSPISGHKSVSWYQQVLGQGPQFIFQYYEKEERGRGNFPDRFSARQFPNYSSELNVNALLLGDSALYLCASRWDLNTEAFFGQGTRLTVV.

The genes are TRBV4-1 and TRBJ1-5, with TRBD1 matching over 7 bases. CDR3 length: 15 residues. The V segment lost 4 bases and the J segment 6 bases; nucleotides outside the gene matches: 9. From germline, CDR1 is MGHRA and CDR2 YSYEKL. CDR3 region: CASSLRDRDSQPQHF. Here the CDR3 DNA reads TGCGCCAGCAGCCTCCGGGACAGAGACTCTCAGCCCCAGCATTTT.

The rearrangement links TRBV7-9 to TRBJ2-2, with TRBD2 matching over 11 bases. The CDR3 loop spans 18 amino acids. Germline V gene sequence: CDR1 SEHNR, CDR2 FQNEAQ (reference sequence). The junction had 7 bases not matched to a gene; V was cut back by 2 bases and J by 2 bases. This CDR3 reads CASSLPRRLAGNTGELFF. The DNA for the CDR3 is TGTGCCAGCAGCTTACCTCGGCGACTAGCGGGAAACACCGGGGAGCTGTTTTTT.

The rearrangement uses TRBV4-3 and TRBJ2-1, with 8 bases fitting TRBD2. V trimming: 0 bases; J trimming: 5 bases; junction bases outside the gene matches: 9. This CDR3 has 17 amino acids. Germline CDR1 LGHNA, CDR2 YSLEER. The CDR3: CASSQDRASGLHNEQFF. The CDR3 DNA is TGCGCCAGCAGCCAAGATCGGGCTAGCGGGCTCCACAATGAGCAGTTCTTC.

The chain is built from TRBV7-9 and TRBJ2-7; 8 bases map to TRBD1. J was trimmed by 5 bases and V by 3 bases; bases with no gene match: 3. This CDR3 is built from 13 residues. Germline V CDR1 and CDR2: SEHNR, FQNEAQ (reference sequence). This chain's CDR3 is CASSFQGAHEQYF. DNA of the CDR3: TGTGCCAGCAGCTTCCAGGGGGCACACGAGCAGTACTTC.

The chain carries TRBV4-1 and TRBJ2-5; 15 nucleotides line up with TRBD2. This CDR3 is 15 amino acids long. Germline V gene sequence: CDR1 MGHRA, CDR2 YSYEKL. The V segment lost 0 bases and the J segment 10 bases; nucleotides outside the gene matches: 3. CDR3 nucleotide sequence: TGCGCCAGCAGCCAAGACGGACTAGCGGGGGGGCTCCAGTACTTC. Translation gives CASSQDGLAGGLQYF.

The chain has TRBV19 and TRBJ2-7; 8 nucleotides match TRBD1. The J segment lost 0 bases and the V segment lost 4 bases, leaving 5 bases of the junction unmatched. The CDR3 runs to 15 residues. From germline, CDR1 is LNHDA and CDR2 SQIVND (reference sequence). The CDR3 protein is CASSSRDRNSYEQYF. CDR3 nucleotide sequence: TGTGCCAGTAGTAGCCGGGACAGGAACTCCTACGAGCAGTACTTC.

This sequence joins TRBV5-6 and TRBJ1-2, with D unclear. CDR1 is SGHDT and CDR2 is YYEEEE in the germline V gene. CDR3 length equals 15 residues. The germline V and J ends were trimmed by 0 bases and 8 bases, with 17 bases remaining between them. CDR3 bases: TGTGCCAGCAGCTTGGGTCCAGGCCCCGTTATGGGCTACACCTTC. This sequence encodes CASSLGPGPVMGYTF.

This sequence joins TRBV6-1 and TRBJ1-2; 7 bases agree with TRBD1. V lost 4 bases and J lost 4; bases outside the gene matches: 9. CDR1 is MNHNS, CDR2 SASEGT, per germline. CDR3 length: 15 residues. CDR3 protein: CASSARGVLAYGYTF. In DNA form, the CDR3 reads TGTGCCAGCAGTGCCAGGGGGGTATTGGCCTATGGCTACACCTTC.

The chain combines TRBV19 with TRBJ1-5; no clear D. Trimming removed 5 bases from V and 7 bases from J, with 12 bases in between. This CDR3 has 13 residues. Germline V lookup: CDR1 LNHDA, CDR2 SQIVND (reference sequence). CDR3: CASSVSPTQPQHF. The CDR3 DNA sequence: TGTGCCAGTAGTGTCAGTCCCACCCAGCCCCAGCATTTT.

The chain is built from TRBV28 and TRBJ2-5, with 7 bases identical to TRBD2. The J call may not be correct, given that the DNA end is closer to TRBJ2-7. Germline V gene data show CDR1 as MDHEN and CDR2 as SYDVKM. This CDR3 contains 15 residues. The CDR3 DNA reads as TGTGCCAGCAGTTTATGGGGCGGGAGCTCCTACGAGCAGTACTTC. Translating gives CASSLWGGSSYEQYF.

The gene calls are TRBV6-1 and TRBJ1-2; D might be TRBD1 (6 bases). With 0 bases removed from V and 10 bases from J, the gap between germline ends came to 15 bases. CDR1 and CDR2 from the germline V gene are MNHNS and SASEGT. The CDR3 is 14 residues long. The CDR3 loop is CASSEAGTSPSYTF. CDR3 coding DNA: TGTGCCAGCAGTGAAGCGGGGACATCTCCATCCTACACCTTC.

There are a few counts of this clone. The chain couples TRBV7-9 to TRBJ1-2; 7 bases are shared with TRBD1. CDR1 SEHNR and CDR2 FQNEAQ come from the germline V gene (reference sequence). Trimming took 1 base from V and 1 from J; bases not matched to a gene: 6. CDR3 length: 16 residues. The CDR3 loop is CASSLDGQGVNYGYTF. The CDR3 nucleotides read TGTGCCAGCAGCTTAGATGGGCAGGGGGTTAACTATGGCTACACCTTC.

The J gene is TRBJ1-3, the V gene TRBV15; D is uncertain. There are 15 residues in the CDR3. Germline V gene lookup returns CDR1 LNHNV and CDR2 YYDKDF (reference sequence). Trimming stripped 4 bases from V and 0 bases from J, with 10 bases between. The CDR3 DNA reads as TGTGCCACCAGCACCTCGCCGGGCTCTGGAAACACCATATATTTT. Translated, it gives CATSTSPGSGNTIYF.

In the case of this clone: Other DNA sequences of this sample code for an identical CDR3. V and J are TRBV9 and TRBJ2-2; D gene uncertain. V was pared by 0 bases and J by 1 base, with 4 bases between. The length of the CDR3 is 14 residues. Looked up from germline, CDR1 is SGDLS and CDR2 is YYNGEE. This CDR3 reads CASSVALNTGELFF. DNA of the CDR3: TGTGCCAGCAGCGTAGCGTTGAACACCGGGGAGCTGTTTTTT.